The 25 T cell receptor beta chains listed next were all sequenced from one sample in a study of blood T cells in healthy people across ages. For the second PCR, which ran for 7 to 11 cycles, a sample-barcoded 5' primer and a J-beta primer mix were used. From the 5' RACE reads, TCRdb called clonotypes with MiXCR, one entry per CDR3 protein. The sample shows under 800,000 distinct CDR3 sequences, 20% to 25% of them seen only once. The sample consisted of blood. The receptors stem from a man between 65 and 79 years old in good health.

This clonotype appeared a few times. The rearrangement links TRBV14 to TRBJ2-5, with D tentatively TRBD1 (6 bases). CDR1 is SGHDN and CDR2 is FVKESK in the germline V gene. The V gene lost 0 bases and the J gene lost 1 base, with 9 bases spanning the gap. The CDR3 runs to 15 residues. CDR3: CASSQDDRIQETQYF. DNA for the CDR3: TGTGCCAGCAGCCAAGATGACAGGATCCAAGAGACCCAGTACTTC.

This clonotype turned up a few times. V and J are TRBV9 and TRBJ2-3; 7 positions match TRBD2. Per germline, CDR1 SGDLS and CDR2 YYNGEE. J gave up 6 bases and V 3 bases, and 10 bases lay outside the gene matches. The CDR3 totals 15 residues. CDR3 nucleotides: TGTGCCAGCAGCGACCAAGCGGGGCCTAGTGATACGCAGTATTTT. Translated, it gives CASSDQAGPSDTQYF.

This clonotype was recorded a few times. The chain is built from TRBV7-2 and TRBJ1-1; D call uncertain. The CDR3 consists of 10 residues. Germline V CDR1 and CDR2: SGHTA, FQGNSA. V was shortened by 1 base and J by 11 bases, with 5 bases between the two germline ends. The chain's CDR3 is CASSLGYAFF. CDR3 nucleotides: TGTGCCAGCAGCTTAGGGTACGCTTTCTTT.

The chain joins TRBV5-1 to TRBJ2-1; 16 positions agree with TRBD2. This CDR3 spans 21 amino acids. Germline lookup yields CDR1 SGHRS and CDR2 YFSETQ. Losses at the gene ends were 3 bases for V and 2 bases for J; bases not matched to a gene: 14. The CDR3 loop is CASSSPGLAGGPVKPYNEQFF. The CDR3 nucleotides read TGCGCCAGCAGCTCCCCGGGACTAGCGGGAGGGCCGGTCAAGCCCTACAATGAGCAGTTCTTC.

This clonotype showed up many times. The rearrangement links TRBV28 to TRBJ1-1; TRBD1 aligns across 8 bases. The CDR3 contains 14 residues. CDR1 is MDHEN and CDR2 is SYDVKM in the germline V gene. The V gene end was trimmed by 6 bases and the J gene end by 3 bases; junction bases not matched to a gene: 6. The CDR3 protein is CASRALQGDTEAFF. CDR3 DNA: TGTGCCAGCAGAGCTCTACAGGGGGACACTGAAGCTTTCTTT.

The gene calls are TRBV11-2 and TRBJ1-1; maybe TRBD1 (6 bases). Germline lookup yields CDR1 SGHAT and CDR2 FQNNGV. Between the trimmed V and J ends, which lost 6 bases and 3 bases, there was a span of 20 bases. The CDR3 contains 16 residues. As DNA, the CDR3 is TGTGCCAGCAGGTCCCTTAGGGGGGTGTCGGACACTGAAGCTTTCTTT. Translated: CASRSLRGVSDTEAFF.

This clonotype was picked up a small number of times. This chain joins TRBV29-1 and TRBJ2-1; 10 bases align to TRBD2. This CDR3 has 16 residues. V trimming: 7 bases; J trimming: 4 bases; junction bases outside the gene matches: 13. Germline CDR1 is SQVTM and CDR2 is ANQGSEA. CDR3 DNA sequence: TGCAGCGGGGGGCCGGCTAGCGGGAGCTCTTACAATGAGCAGTTCTTC. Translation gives CSGGPASGSSYNEQFF.

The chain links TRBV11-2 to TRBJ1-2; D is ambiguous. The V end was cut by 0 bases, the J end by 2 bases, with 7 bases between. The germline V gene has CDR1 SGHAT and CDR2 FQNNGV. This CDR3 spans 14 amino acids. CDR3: CASSLESGNYGYTF. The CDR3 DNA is TGTGCCAGCAGCTTAGAGTCTGGGAACTATGGCTACACCTTC.

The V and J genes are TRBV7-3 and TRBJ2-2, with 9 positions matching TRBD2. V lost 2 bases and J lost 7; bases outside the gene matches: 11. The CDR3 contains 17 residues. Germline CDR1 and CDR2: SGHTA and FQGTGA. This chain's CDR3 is CASSLSTSGPLIGELFF. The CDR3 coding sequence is TGTGCCAGCAGCTTATCTACTAGCGGGCCTTTGATCGGGGAGCTGTTTTTT.

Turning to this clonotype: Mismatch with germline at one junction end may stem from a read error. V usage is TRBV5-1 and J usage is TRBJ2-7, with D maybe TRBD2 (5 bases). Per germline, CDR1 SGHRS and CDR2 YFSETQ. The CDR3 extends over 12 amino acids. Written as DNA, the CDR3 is TGCGCCAGCAGCACGGACTTCTACGAGCAGCACTTC. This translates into CASSTDFYEQHF. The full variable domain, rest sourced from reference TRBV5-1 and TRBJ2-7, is KAGVTQTPRYLIKTRGQQVTLSCSPISGHRSVSWYQQTPGQGLQFLFEYFSETQRNKGNFPGRFSGRQFSNSRSEMNVSTLELGDSALYLCASSTDFYEQHFGPGTRLTVT.

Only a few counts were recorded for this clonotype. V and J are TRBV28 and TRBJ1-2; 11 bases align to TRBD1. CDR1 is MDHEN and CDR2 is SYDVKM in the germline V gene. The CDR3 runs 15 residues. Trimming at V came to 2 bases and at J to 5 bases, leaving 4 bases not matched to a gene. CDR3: CASSLPGTGGYGYTF. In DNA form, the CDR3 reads TGTGCCAGCAGTTTACCCGGGACAGGGGGATATGGCTACACCTTC.

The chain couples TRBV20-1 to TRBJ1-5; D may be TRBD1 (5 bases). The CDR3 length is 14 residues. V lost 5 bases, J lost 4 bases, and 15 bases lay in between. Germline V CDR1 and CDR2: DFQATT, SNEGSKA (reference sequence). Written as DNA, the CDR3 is TGCAGTGCTGGCACCGGGGGGAATAATCAGCCCCAGCATTTT. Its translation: CSAGTGGNNQPQHF.

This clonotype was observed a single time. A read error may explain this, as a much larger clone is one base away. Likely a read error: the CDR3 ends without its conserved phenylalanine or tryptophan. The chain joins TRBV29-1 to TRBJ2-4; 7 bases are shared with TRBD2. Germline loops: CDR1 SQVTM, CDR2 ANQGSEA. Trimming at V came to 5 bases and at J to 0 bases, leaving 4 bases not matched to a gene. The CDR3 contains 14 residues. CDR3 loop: CSVQSGVAKNIQYL. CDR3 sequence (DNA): TGCAGCGTTCAAAGCGGGGTAGCCAAAAACATTCAGTACCTC.

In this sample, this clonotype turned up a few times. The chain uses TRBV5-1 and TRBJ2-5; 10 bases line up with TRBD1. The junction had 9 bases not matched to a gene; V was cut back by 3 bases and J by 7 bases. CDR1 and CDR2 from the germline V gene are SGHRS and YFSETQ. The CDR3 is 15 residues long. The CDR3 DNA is TGCGCCAGCAGCTCGGGACAGGGGCCCTACTCGACCCAGTACTTC. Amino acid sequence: CASSSGQGPYSTQYF.

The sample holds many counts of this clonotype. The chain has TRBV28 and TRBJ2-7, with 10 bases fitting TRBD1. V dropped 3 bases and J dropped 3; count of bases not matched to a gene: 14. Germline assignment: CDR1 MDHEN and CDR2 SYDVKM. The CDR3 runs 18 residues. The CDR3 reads CASSFLFGSGTGDYEQYF. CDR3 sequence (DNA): TGTGCCAGCAGTTTTTTGTTCGGCTCGGGGACAGGGGACTACGAGCAGTACTTC. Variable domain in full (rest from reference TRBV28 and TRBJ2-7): DVKVTQSSRYLVKRTGEKVFLECVQDMDHENMFWYRQDPGLGLRLIYFSYDVKMKEKGDIPEGYSVSREKKERFSLILESASTNQTSMYLCASSFLFGSGTGDYEQYFGPGTRLTVT.

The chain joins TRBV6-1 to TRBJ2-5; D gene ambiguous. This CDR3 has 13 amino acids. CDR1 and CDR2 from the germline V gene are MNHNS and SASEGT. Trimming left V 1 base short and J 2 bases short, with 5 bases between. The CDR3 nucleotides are TGTGCCAGCAGTGAAGGACCGCAAGAGACCCAGTACTTC. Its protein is CASSEGPQETQYF.

CDR3 sequence: CASNQGAYNSPLHF. The CDR3 bases are TGTGCCAGCAACCAGGGGGCCTATAATTCACCCCTCCACTTT. The gene calls are TRBV6-5 and TRBJ1-6, with 7 positions matching TRBD1. CDR1 is MNHEY, CDR2 SVGAGI, per germline. CDR3 length: 14 amino acids. J lost 2 bases, V lost 7 bases, and 2 bases had no gene match.

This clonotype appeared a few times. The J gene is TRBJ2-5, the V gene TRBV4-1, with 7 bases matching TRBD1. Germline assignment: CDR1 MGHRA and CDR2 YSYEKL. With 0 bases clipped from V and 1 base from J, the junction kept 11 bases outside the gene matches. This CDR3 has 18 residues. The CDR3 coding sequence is TGCGCCAGCAGCCAAGAAGCTGTGGGACAGCCCTCCCAAGAGACCCAGTACTTC. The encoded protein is CASSQEAVGQPSQETQYF.

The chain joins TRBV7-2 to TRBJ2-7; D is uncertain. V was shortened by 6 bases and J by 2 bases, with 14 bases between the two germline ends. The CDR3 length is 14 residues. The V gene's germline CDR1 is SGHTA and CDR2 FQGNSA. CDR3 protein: CASRSPRLPYEQYF. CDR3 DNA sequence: TGTGCCAGCAGGTCACCGAGGCTACCCTACGAGCAGTACTTC.

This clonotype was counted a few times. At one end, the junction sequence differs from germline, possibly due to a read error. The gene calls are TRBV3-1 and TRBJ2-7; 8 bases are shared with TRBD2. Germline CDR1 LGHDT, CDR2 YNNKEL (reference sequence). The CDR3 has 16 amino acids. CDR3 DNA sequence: TGTGCCAGCAACCAAGATCCAGCGGGAGTCTTTTACGAGCAGTACTTC. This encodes CASNQDPAGVFYEQYF.

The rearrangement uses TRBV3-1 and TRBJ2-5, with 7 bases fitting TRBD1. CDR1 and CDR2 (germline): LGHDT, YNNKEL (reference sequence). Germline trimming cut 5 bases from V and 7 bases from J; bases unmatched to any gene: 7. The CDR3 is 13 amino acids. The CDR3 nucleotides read TGTGCCAGCAGCTATAGACAGGGTCTGACCCAGTACTTC. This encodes CASSYRQGLTQYF.

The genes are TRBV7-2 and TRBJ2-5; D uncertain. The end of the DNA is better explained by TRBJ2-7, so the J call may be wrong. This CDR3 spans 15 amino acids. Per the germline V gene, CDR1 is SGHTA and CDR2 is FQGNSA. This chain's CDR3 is CASSLGSFGRNEQYF. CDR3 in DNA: TGTGCCAGCAGCTTGGGTAGTTTCGGACGTAACGAGCAGTACTTC.

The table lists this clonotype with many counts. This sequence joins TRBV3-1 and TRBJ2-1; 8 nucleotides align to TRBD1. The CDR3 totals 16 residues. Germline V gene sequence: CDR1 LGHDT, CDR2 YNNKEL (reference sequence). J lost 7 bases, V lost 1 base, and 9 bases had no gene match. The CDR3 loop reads CASSQARVQGANEQFF. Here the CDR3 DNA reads TGTGCCAGCAGCCAAGCAAGGGTTCAGGGGGCTAATGAGCAGTTCTTC.

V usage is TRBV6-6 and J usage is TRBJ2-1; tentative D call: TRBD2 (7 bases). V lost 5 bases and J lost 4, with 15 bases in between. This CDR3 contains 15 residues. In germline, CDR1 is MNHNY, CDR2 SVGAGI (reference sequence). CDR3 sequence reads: CASSPEGGEYNEQFF. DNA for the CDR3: TGTGCCAGCAGTCCCGAAGGGGGGGAATACAATGAGCAGTTCTTC.

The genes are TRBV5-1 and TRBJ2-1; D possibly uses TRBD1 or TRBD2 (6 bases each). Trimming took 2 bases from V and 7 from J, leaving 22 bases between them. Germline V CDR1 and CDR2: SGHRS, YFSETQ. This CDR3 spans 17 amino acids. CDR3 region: CASSLRPAGGVGNEQFF. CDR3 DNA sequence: TGCGCCAGCAGCTTACGGCCTGCCGGGGGCGTCGGGAATGAGCAGTTCTTC.